This T cell receptor beta chain was identified during a study of blood T cell repertoires in COVID-19. Across the study: COVID-19 samples, acute and convalescent, were from the United States, Italy and Spain.

CDR3 size: 12 residues. V shed 4 bases and J shed 4 bases, with 8 bases lying between them. Germline lookup yields CDR1 KGHSH and CDR2 LQKENI. Data came from immunoSEQ multiplex PCR; TCRdb stores just in-frame clones and leaves some out. The table lists 150,000 to 200,000 clones, around 82% of them singletons. This clone was found a few times. Material for sequencing was PBMCs or T cells enriched from blood (not recorded which). The receptor was derived from a woman in her 50s with acute COVID-19. The gene calls are TRBV18 and TRBJ2-7; D gene uncertain. Here the CDR3 reads CASSRQSYEQYV. The CDR3 region has the DNA TGTGCCAGCTCACGGCAAAGTTACGAGCAGTACGTC.